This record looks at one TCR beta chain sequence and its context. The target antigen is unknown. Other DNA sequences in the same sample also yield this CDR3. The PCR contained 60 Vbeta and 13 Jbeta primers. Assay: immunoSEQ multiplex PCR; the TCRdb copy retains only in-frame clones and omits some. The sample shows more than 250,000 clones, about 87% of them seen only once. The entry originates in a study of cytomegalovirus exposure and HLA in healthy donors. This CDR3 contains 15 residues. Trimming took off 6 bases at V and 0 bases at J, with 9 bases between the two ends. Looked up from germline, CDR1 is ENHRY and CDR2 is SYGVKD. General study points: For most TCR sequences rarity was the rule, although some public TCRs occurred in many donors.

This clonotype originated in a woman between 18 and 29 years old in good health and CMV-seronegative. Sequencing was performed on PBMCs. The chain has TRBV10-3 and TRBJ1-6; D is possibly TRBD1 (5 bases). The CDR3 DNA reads TGTGCCATCAGCAACAGGAGCTCCTATAATTCACCCCTCCACTTT. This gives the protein CAISNRSSYNSPLHF.